The 25 T cell receptor beta chains listed next were all sequenced from one sample in a study of T cells in Graves' hyperthyroidism and ophthalmopathy (dated by TCRdb to the late 2010s). The method behind the library was multiplex PCR. The instrument was an Illumina HiSeq 2000. Amplification of TCR beta CDR3 regions was carried out from RNA transcripts. For the first round of RT-PCR on the TCR CDR3, the HTBI primer set was used together with the Qiagen OneStep RT-PCR kit. In-frame beta chains were kept once TCRdb had trimmed the public reads at Q25 with fastp and called clones with MiXCR. Rows are combined by CDR3 protein, so each entry shows the most common genes and DNA. Present in this sample are over 200,000 distinct CDR3 sequences, roughly a sixth of which were seen just once. The ten most abundant clones make up roughly 50% of the sample. The sample comprised blood. The receptors originated from a man in his forties or fifties with Graves' hyperthyroidism.

This clonotype was observed a few times. CDR3 amino acids: CASSHPGLSYEQYF. CDR3 sequence (DNA): TGTGCCAGCAGCCACCCTGGACTCTCCTACGAGCAGTACTTC. The chain combines TRBV3-1 with TRBJ2-7, with D perhaps matching TRBD2 (5 bases). The CDR3 is 14 residues long. Germline CDR1 and CDR2: LGHDT and YNNKEL (reference sequence). Between the trimmed V and J ends, which lost 3 bases and 0 bases, there was a span of 9 bases.

Details on this clonotype: A much larger clone is a single base away; this may be a read error. The J gene is TRBJ2-7, the V gene TRBV5-1, with 9 bases fitting TRBD2. Germline CDR1 SGHRS, CDR2 YFSETQ. The CDR3 length is 14 residues. Trimming removed 7 bases from V and 3 bases from J; junction bases left unmatched: 8. The CDR3 region has the DNA TGCGCCAGCGGCTCGACGACTAGCGGCTACGAGCAGTACTTC. Amino acids: CASGSTTSGYEQYF.

The chain is built from TRBV27 and TRBJ2-5; perhaps TRBD2 as D (5 bases). The CDR3 consists of 13 residues. Trimming removed 8 bases from V and 4 bases from J, with 14 bases in between. Per the germline V gene, CDR1 is MNHEY and CDR2 is SMNVEV (reference sequence). The CDR3 sequence: CASSGRVGETQYF. The CDR3 DNA follows: TGTGCCAGCTCGGGAAGGGTAGGAGAGACCCAGTACTTC.

Notes on this clonotype: One base away lies a much larger clone, so this may be a sequencing read error. The chain recombines TRBV7-9 with TRBJ1-1, with D perhaps matching TRBD1 (5 bases). CDR1 SEHNR and CDR2 FQNEAQ come from the germline V gene (reference sequence). This CDR3 comprises 14 residues. V lost 7 bases and J 2 bases, leaving 14 bases between the germline ends. CDR3 in amino acids: CASTKSTANTEAFF. CDR3 nucleotide sequence: TGTGCCAGCACCAAGTCGACAGCCAACACTGAAGCTTTCTTT.

This clonotype was picked up many times. The V gene is TRBV3-1, the J gene TRBJ2-5; TRBD2 matches 8 bases. Germline CDR1 and CDR2: LGHDT and YNNKEL (reference sequence). The ends lost 5 bases at V and 6 bases at J; junction bases unmatched: 17. This CDR3 has 17 residues. The CDR3 region is CASSKGTRGLPSQTQYF. The CDR3 region has the DNA TGTGCCAGCAGCAAGGGGACTAGGGGTCTACCCTCCCAGACCCAGTACTTC.

This chain joins TRBV28 and TRBJ2-5; D remains ambiguous. V was clipped by 6 bases and J by 4 bases, with 15 bases between them. There are 14 residues in the CDR3. Germline V lookup: CDR1 MDHEN, CDR2 SYDVKM. The CDR3 DNA follows: TGTGCCAGCAGGTCGGGTGGGTTAGGAGAGACCCAGTACTTC. Its protein is CASRSGGLGETQYF. The full variable domain, completed using reference TRBV28 and TRBJ2-5, is DVKVTQSSRYLVKRTGEKVFLECVQDMDHENMFWYRQDPGLGLRLIYFSYDVKMKEKGDIPEGYSVSREKKERFSLILESASTNQTSMYLCASRSGGLGETQYFGPGTRLLVL.

This clonotype was counted at least ten times. The rearrangement joins TRBV7-6 to TRBJ2-3, with TRBD2 identical over 7 bases. The CDR3 totals 13 residues. Germline-derived CDR1 and CDR2 are SGHVS and FNYEAQ. Trimming removed 5 bases from V and 5 bases from J; junction bases left unmatched: 4. CDR3 protein: CASSPGLIDTQYF. Here the CDR3 DNA reads TGTGCCAGCAGCCCGGGACTAATAGATACGCAGTATTTT.

CDR3 nucleotide sequence: TGTGCCAGCAGAATGGGACCCGAGGCCGGGGAGCTGTTTTTT. Amino acid sequence: CASRMGPEAGELFF. The rearrangement links TRBV12-3 or TRBV12-4 to TRBJ2-2, with D perhaps being TRBD1 or TRBD2 (5 bases each). The CDR3 totals 14 residues. Trimming removed 6 bases at V and 6 bases at J, with 14 bases between.

This clonotype was detected many times. An end of the junction differs from the germline gene, which may be a read error. The V and J genes are TRBV12-5 and TRBJ1-2; maybe TRBD1 (6 bases). The CDR3 extends over 14 amino acids. Germline CDR1 and CDR2: LGHNT and FRNRAP. The CDR3 DNA is TGTGCTAGTGGTGCGTTACAGGGTTGCTATGGTTACACCTTC. Translated: CASGALQGCYGYTF.

This clonotype was observed a handful of times. This rearrangement joins TRBV6-9 to TRBJ2-1, with 10 bases that match TRBD2. The CDR3 runs 15 residues. Germline CDR1 is MNHGY and CDR2 is SVAAGI. J gave up 6 bases and V 3 bases, and 5 bases lay outside the gene matches. CDR3 coding DNA: TGTGCCAGCAGTTACTGGCTAGCGGGAGTCAATGAGCAGTTCTTC. Translation gives CASSYWLAGVNEQFF.

This clonotype occurred many times. The CDR3: CASSLALSSYEQYF. CDR3 nucleotide sequence: TGTGCCAGCAGCTTAGCGCTGAGCTCCTACGAGCAGTACTTC. V and J are TRBV7-9 and TRBJ2-7; no clear D. Germline loops: CDR1 SEHNR, CDR2 FQNEAQ (reference sequence). The CDR3 loop spans 14 amino acids. The V end was cut by 0 bases, the J end by 0 bases, with 6 bases between. Together with reference TRBV7-9 and TRBJ2-7, the CDR3 gives the full variable domain: DTGVSQNPRHKITKRGQNVTFRCDPISEHNRLYWYRQTLGQGPEFLTYFQNEAQLEKSRLLSDRFSAERPKGSFSTLEIQRTEQGDSAMYLCASSLALSSYEQYFGPGTRLTVT.

This clonotype was found many times. The chain carries TRBV12-3 or TRBV12-4 and TRBJ2-7; 8 nucleotides agree with TRBD1. With 6 bases clipped from V and 3 bases from J, the junction kept 4 bases outside the gene matches. This CDR3 spans 13 amino acids. The CDR3 region is CASSRDRYYEQYF. Here the CDR3 DNA reads TGTGCCAGCAGCCGGGACAGGTACTACGAGCAGTACTTC.

V gene TRBV5-1 combines with J gene TRBJ1-2, with D unclear. CDR3 length: 15 residues. The germline V and J ends were trimmed by 0 bases and 7 bases, with 16 bases remaining between them. Looked up from germline, CDR1 is SGHRS and CDR2 is YFSETQ. The CDR3 region is CASSLVVGVLGGYTF. CDR3 sequence (DNA): TGCGCCAGCAGCTTGGTTGTTGGGGTTTTAGGTGGCTACACCTTC.

The chain links TRBV10-3 to TRBJ1-5; D is possibly TRBD1 (5 bases). This CDR3 region has 16 residues. Trimming left V 2 bases short and J 0 bases short, with 11 bases between. Germline values: CDR1 ENHRY, CDR2 SYGVKD. The CDR3, as DNA: TGTGCCATCAGTGAGAGGGCAGGGTATAGCAATCAGCCCCAGCATTTT. Encoded protein: CAISERAGYSNQPQHF.

This clonotype was recorded at least ten times. This chain joins TRBV6-2 or TRBV6-3 and TRBJ2-7, with 11 bases fitting TRBD2. Unmatched junction bases numbered 13, after V lost 4 bases and J lost 2 bases. Per germline, CDR1 MNHEY and CDR2 SVGEGT. The CDR3 runs to 18 residues. The DNA for the CDR3 is TGTGCCAGCAGTTTCTCTCCGGGACTAGCGGTTATCACCTACGAGCAGTACTTC. Amino acid sequence: CASSFSPGLAVITYEQYF.

The rearrangement uses TRBV20-1 and TRBJ2-2; 11 bases are a match to TRBD2. This CDR3 has 17 amino acids. The germline V gene has CDR1 DFQATT and CDR2 SNEGSKA (reference sequence). Losses at the gene ends were 5 bases for V and 5 bases for J; bases not matched to a gene: 13. The CDR3 is CSAVTPLAGGGTGELFF. CDR3 nucleotide sequence: TGCAGTGCTGTTACTCCCCTAGCGGGAGGAGGGACCGGGGAGCTGTTTTTT.

In DNA, the CDR3 is TGCAGTGCTAGTCTTTTGCGGGCTAGCACAGATACGCAGTATTTT. As protein: CSASLLRASTDTQYF. The gene calls are TRBV20-1 and TRBJ2-3; tentatively, D is TRBD2 (5 bases). The CDR3 is made up of 15 amino acids. Trimming removed 3 bases from V and 0 bases from J, with 13 bases in between. CDR1 is DFQATT and CDR2 is SNEGSKA in the germline V gene (reference sequence).

This clonotype was seen at least ten times. The V call is TRBV25-1, the J call TRBJ2-7, with D unresolved. Germline lookup yields CDR1 MGHDK and CDR2 SYGVNS. This CDR3 contains 14 residues. The germline V and J ends were trimmed by 3 bases and 3 bases, with 12 bases remaining between them. The CDR3, as DNA: TGTGCCAGCAGTGATACGACCGTAAACTACGAGCAGTACTTC. It specifies CASSDTTVNYEQYF.

This clonotype has at least ten counts. The V and J genes are TRBV12-3 or TRBV12-4 and TRBJ1-2; D is perhaps TRBD1 (6 bases). CDR3 size: 13 residues. Trimming pared 0 bases from V and 4 bases from J, leaving 6 bases between. The DNA for the CDR3 is TGTGCCAGCAGTTTAGCCAGGGGCTATGGCTACACCTTC. Encoded protein: CASSLARGYGYTF.

This clonotype was picked up a small number of times. The V and J genes are TRBV29-1 and TRBJ2-5, with 9 bases that match TRBD1. Germline V lookup: CDR1 SQVTM, CDR2 ANQGSEA. The length of the CDR3 is 13 residues. Trimming removed 6 bases from V and 5 bases from J; junction bases left unmatched: 7. The CDR3 DNA follows: TGCAGCGTCTACAGGGGGCGCACGGAGACCCAGTACTTC. Residues: CSVYRGRTETQYF.

The table lists this clonotype with many counts. The rearrangement joins TRBV7-6 to TRBJ1-6; D remains unclear. Germline lookup yields CDR1 SGHVS and CDR2 FNYEAQ. The CDR3 totals 14 residues. V lost 5 bases and J lost 7, with 12 bases in between. The CDR3 spells CASSLRVTNSPLHF. The DNA for the CDR3 is TGTGCCAGCAGCCTCCGGGTTACGAATTCACCCCTCCACTTT.

J is TRBJ2-2 and V is TRBV18; 8 bases align to TRBD2. Germline V CDR1 and CDR2: KGHSH, LQKENI. This CDR3 has 17 amino acids. V shed 0 bases and J 5 bases; nucleotides not matched to a gene: 8. CDR3 coding DNA: TGTGCCAGCTCACCACCGAGCGGGGGCAGTGGGACCGGGGAGCTGTTTTTT. Translated: CASSPPSGGSGTGELFF.

The chain combines TRBV10-3 with TRBJ2-7; tentatively, D is TRBD2 (5 bases). Trimming shortened V by 2 bases and J by 7 bases, and 21 bases separated the two germline ends. CDR3 length: 16 residues. The germline gives CDR1 ENHRY, CDR2 SYGVKD. The CDR3 DNA is TGTGCCATCAGTGAGGTGAGACTCCTGAGACCGGGGGAGCAGTACTTC. This translates into CAISEVRLLRPGEQYF.

This clonotype came up a few times. A much larger clone sits a single nucleotide away, making a read error possible. The V gene is TRBV5-5, the J gene TRBJ2-3, with D possibly called TRBD1 or TRBD2 (5 bases each). The CDR3 contains 14 residues. Germline V gene data show CDR1 as SGHKS and CDR2 as YYEKEE (reference sequence). CDR3 sequence reads: CASSLLQGPDTRYF. Here the CDR3 DNA reads TGTGCCAGCAGCTTGTTGCAGGGACCAGATACGCGGTATTTT.

The table lists this clonotype with many counts. V and J are TRBV7-9 and TRBJ2-3, with TRBD2 as a possible D gene (6 bases). The length of the CDR3 is 14 residues. The germline V gene has CDR1 SEHNR and CDR2 FQNEAQ (reference sequence). V lost 7 bases and J lost 6, with 17 bases in between. The chain's CDR3 is CASNIRGTGDTQYF. The CDR3, as DNA: TGTGCCAGCAACATCCGGGGGACGGGTGATACGCAGTATTTT.